The 14 T cell receptor beta chains below all came from one sample that was sequenced in a study of PD-L1 blockade in urothelial cancer. Assay: immunoSEQ multiplex PCR; the TCRdb copy retains only in-frame clones and omits some. This sample has around 70,000 clones, with about 83% found just once. The time point here: pretreatment peripheral blood. This specimen was PBMCs, taken around atezolizumab (anti-PD-L1) treatment. All receptors come from a woman between 70 and 85 years old with urothelial cancer.

The chain combines TRBV5-5 with TRBJ1-4; 7 nucleotides match TRBD1. CDR3 length equals 15 residues. Germline values: CDR1 SGHKS, CDR2 YYEKEE (reference sequence). The J segment lost 10 bases and the V segment lost 0 bases, leaving 9 bases of the junction unmatched. This CDR3 reads CASSLVGQASTKLFF. The CDR3 nucleotides read TGTGCCAGCAGCTTGGTAGGACAGGCTTCGACAAAACTGTTTTTT.

The rearrangement uses TRBV5-6 and TRBJ1-1; 9 nucleotides line up with TRBD1. Germline CDR1 and CDR2: SGHDT and YYEEEE. The CDR3 is made up of 15 amino acids. The V and J ends lost 0 bases and 7 bases, in that order; junction bases with no gene match: 7. The CDR3 DNA reads as TGTGCCAGCAGCTTGGTCAGGGACAGGGACGATGAAGCTTTCTTT. As protein: CASSLVRDRDDEAFF.

The chain is built from TRBV2 and TRBJ2-7, with 7 bases lining up with TRBD1. With V trimmed by 3 bases and J by 3 bases, 8 bases remained unmatched. Germline V gene data show CDR1 as SNHLY and CDR2 as FYNNEI. CDR3 size: 15 residues. The CDR3 reads CASSELQGFSYEQYF. The DNA for the CDR3 is TGTGCCAGCAGTGAGCTACAGGGGTTCAGCTACGAGCAGTACTTC. The full variable domain, in which reference TRBV2 and TRBJ2-7 provide the parts outside the CDR3, is EPEVTQTPSHQVTQMGQEVILRCVPISNHLYFYWYRQILGQKVEFLVSFYNNEISEKSEIFDDQFSVERPDGSNFTLKIRSTKLEDSAMYFCASSELQGFSYEQYFGPGTRLTVT.

The chain has TRBV19 and TRBJ2-3; D is possibly TRBD1 (7 bases). Trimming took off 3 bases at V and 1 base at J, with 14 bases between the two ends. The CDR3 is made up of 16 amino acids. Germline CDR1 LNHDA, CDR2 SQIVND (reference sequence). CDR3 DNA sequence: TGTGCCAGTAGTATGGAAGGCAGGGGGGGCACAGATACGCAGTATTTT. Amino acids: CASSMEGRGGTDTQYF.

This clone was observed a single time. Other DNA variants within this sample encode the same CDR3. The chain combines TRBV11-3 with TRBJ2-2; 8 bases fit TRBD2. The V segment lost 1 base and the J segment 0 bases; nucleotides outside the gene matches: 1. Germline V gene lookup returns CDR1 SGHNT and CDR2 YENEEA. This CDR3 comprises 16 residues. In DNA, the CDR3 is TGTGCCAGCAGCTTAGGTAGCGGGGCGAACACCGGGGAGCTGTTTTTT. As protein: CASSLGSGANTGELFF.

The gene calls are TRBV19 and TRBJ2-7; D perhaps matches TRBD2 (6 bases). CDR1 and CDR2 from the germline V gene are LNHDA and SQIVND (reference sequence). The CDR3 contains 13 residues. Trimming pared 5 bases from V and 0 bases from J, leaving 8 bases between. CDR3 DNA sequence: TGTGCCAGTAGTGCGGGGCCCTCCTACGAGCAGTACTTC. Translating it yields CASSAGPSYEQYF.

J is TRBJ2-2 and V is TRBV18; TRBD1 matches 10 bases. The J segment lost 5 bases and the V segment lost 4 bases, leaving 1 base of the junction unmatched. CDR3 length: 14 amino acids. Germline-derived CDR1 and CDR2 are KGHSH and LQKENI. CDR3 in amino acids: CASSLDRGTGELFF. The CDR3 coding sequence is TGTGCCAGCTCACTGGACAGGGGGACCGGGGAGCTGTTTTTT.

V is TRBV6-6 and J is TRBJ2-1; tentatively, D is TRBD1 (5 bases). Trimming shortened V by 4 bases and J by 4 bases, and 8 bases separated the two germline ends. Germline CDR1 MNHNY, CDR2 SVGAGI (reference sequence). This CDR3 region has 13 residues. CDR3 bases: TGTGCCAGCAGTTTGACAGCTTACAATGAGCAGTTCTTC. This gives the protein CASSLTAYNEQFF.

The V call is TRBV19, the J call TRBJ1-1; 7 bases map to TRBD1. Trimming took 6 bases from V and 8 from J; bases not matched to a gene: 9. Germline V gene lookup returns CDR1 LNHDA and CDR2 SQIVND (reference sequence). This CDR3 region has 13 residues. The CDR3, as DNA: TGTGCCAGTAGAGGACGGGGGACAGACGAAGCTTTCTTT. It codes for CASRGRGTDEAFF.

The chain is built from TRBV30 and TRBJ1-1; 8 nucleotides agree with TRBD1. Germline V gives CDR1 GTSNPN, CDR2 SVGIG (reference sequence). The CDR3 contains 13 residues. V trimming: 0 bases; J trimming: 7 bases; junction bases outside the gene matches: 4. In DNA form, the CDR3 reads TGTGCCTGGAGTGTTCAGGGGGCTAGTGAAGCTTTCTTT. Translating it yields CAWSVQGASEAFF.

The V call is TRBV6-1, the J call TRBJ1-4; possible D gene TRBD1, 6 bases. From germline, CDR1 is MNHNS and CDR2 SASEGT. Trimming left V 4 bases short and J 3 bases short, with 18 bases between. The CDR3 is 17 amino acids. CDR3 in amino acids: CASSGFTGSLPNEKLFF. The CDR3 bases are TGTGCCAGCAGTGGGTTCACAGGGTCTTTACCTAATGAAAAACTGTTTTTT.

The chain employs TRBV7-9 and TRBJ1-2; 7 bases are a match to TRBD1. The CDR3 is 14 residues long. Germline V gene lookup returns CDR1 SEHNR and CDR2 FQNEAQ (reference sequence). V was pared by 3 bases and J by 8 bases, with 9 bases of the junction left unmatched. The CDR3 region is CASSFSDRAGGYTF. CDR3 nucleotide sequence: TGTGCCAGCAGCTTCTCCGACAGGGCGGGAGGCTACACCTTC.

In this sample, this clone turned up once. The V gene is TRBV7-9, the J gene TRBJ2-5; TRBD1 matches 8 bases. This CDR3 spans 16 amino acids. V dropped 2 bases and J dropped 1; count of bases not matched to a gene: 6. Germline V CDR1 and CDR2: SEHNR, FQNEAQ (reference sequence). This CDR3 is CASSLRQGAVQETQYF. The CDR3 bases are TGTGCCAGCAGCTTAAGGCAGGGGGCGGTCCAAGAGACCCAGTACTTC.

The V gene is TRBV29-1, the J gene TRBJ2-5; 10 positions match TRBD1. Trimming cost V 5 bases and J 5 bases; bases outside gene matches: 8. Germline V CDR1 and CDR2: SQVTM, ANQGSEA. The CDR3 has 14 residues. The CDR3 sequence is CSVRDRGFLETQYF. CDR3 nucleotide sequence: TGCAGCGTTCGGGACAGGGGTTTTCTGGAGACCCAGTACTTC.